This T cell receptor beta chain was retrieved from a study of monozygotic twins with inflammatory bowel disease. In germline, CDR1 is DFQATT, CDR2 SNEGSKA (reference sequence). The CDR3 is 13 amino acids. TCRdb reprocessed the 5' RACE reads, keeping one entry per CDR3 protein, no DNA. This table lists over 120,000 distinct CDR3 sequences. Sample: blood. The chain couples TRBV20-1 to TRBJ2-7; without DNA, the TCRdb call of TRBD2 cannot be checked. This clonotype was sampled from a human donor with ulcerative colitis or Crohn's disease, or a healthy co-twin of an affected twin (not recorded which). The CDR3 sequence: CSAGSGFSYEQYF.